This entry features one TCR beta chain sequence. Its antigen is not yet known. Base-call qualities are not available, and no considerably larger clone is one nucleotide away. The immunoSEQ Assay, a bias-controlled multiplex PCR, was used to amplify TCRbeta CDR3 regions from genomic DNA. On the authors' methods: Nucleated cell counts per sample were estimated from amplification of reference gene primers within the assay. To quantify the absolute abundance of each unique TCRbeta CDR3 rearrangement, sequence reads were collapsed and filtered. Productive Simpson clonality was computed per sample as the square root of Simpson's diversity index over productive rearrangements. TCRdb obtained this table from immuneACCESS and retained in-frame rearrangements with V and J assigned. These tables miss some clones; where compared with another copy, unresolved V genes account for less than half of the shortfall, and the remainder is unexplained. D and trimming come from the DNA, and the V and J calls and clone size come from that table. This sample is represented by some 120,000 clones; about nine tenths of them were singletons. The ten largest make up approximately 1.9% of the sample.

This entry is derived from a study of blood T cell repertoires in COVID-19 (TCRdb year 2020). Background for the entire study: Collaborator samples came from the United States, Italy and Spain and covered acute and convalescent phases of COVID-19. Samples came from the ongoing ImmuneRACE study (first 160 participants) plus 1,254 subjects from 6 global collaborators. The prospective study material was composed of cDNA or gDNA derived from T cells, B-cell-depleted T cells, or PBMCs. Sample metadata almost always included a de-identified subject ID, COVID-19 status, age in years and sex. The repertoires were released in a freely available public database meant as a resource for research on the immune response to SARS-CoV-2. Subjects who had been exposed to COVID-19, were actively infected with it, or had recovered from it provided the deeply sampled blood TCRbeta repertoires that made up the dataset. Where available, HLA class I and class II types were obtained from metadata supplied by the sample provider rather than from assay-based typing. On the study overall, not on this receptor specifically: The amount of clinical and demographic metadata varied by source and participant and was provided uncurated.

The collaborating institutions used their own protocols to collect whole blood in K2EDTA tubes. Collaborator samples were shipped for TCRbeta analysis as frozen whole blood, isolated PBMCs, or DNA extracted from either sample type. The germline V gene yields SGHTA for CDR1 and FQGNSA for CDR2. The CDR3 holds 15 amino acids from the cysteine to the phenylalanine. Only the CDR3 portion is preserved as DNA: 45 bases, with reading frame beginning at the first base. V has 0 bases trimmed and J has 4 bases trimmed; junction bases matching no gene number 1. The chain uses TRBV7-2 and TRBJ2-2, with 8 bases in between that match TRBD1. The TCR comes from a human donor with active COVID-19. The donor label of this sample is uncertain. Sequenced: peripheral blood. The DNA sequence is TGTGCCAGCAGCTTAGCCAGGGGGCTCACCGGGGAGCTGTTTTTT. Its protein is CASSLARGLTGELFF.